The rows below give T cell receptor beta chains drawn from one sample of a study of beta chain features in type 1 diabetes. Sequencing was performed with immunoSEQ multiplex PCR; in TCRdb, only in-frame clones are kept and a portion is missing. The sample lists about 150,000 clones, less than 9.5% occurring once. Material for sequencing was central memory CD4+ T cells from blood. The receptors come from a young man in good health. Each CDR3 is given with its conserved first and last residue. The order of the fields is J gene, D gene, V gene, clone size, CDR3 DNA, CDR3 protein. A D gene is named only where the DNA matches it firmly. A row's size may be missing; if present it is once, few, many or a size class.

TRBJ2-1 | NA | TRBV10-3 | many | TGTGCCATCAGTGCGGGCGGGACCTACAATGAGCAGTTCTTC | CAISAGGTYNEQFF
TRBJ2-1 | NA | TRBV30 | NA | TGTGCCTGGAGTGAGGGACTTCTCTCCTACAATGAGCAGTTCTTC | CAWSEGLLSYNEQFF
TRBJ2-5 | NA | TRBV5-5 | NA | TGTGCCAGCAGCTTGGGGACTTCCCAAGAGACCCAGTACTTC | CASSLGTSQETQYF
TRBJ2-7 | NA | TRBV6-5 | NA | TGTGCCAGCAGACGGACGGGAAGCTCCTACGAGCAGTACTTC | CASRRTGSSYEQYF
TRBJ1-4 | TRBD1 | TRBV4-3 | few | TGCGCCAGCAGCGAACTGAAACAGGGGGGAGAAAAACTGTTTTTT | CASSELKQGGEKLFF
TRBJ2-7 | NA | TRBV7-2 | NA | TGTGCCAGCAGCTTAGCGTTTGAGGGTCGCGAGCAGTACTTC | CASSLAFEGREQYF
TRBJ1-1 | TRBD1 | TRBV5-1 | few | TGCGCCAGCAGCCACGGACAGGGGGCATTCACTGAAGCTTTCTTT | CASSHGQGAFTEAFF
TRBJ1-2 | NA | TRBV19 | few | TGTGCCAGTAGAAGCTATGGGGCAGATCCAAGCAACTATGGCTACACCTTC | CASRSYGADPSNYGYTF
TRBJ1-4 | NA | TRBV7-8 | few | TGTGCCAGCAGCTACCGGACCGCAGTAAGGGGCTTAAATGAAAAACTGTTTTTT | CASSYRTAVRGLNEKLFF
TRBJ2-1 | TRBD2 | TRBV25-1 | many | TGTGCCAGCATTCGGGAGGGCGACGGTGAGCAGTTCTTC | CASIREGDGEQFF
TRBJ2-2 | NA | TRBV7-2 | NA | TGTGCCAGCAGCAGAGACAAGTACACCGGGGAGCTGTTTTTT | CASSRDKYTGELFF
TRBJ2-6 | NA | TRBV4-3 | few | TGCGCCAGCAGCCAAGGGCTGGGGGCTGGTGGGGCCAACGTCCTGACTTTC | CASSQGLGAGGANVLTF
TRBJ1-3 | TRBD1 | TRBV4-3 | NA | TGCGCCAGCAGCCAAGGACAGGGAGGAAACACCATATATTTT | CASSQGQGGNTIYF
TRBJ2-5 | NA | TRBV7-9 | few | TGTGCCAGCAGCTTTCTGGGGGGACAAGAGACCCAGTACTTC | CASSFLGGQETQYF
TRBJ2-7 | TRBD1 | TRBV7-3 | NA | TGTGCCAGCAGGTTAACAGGGGACGAGCAGTACTTC | CASRLTGDEQYF
TRBJ2-1 | NA | TRBV7-9 | many | TGTGCCAGCAGCCCTGACAGTTCCAATGAGCAGTTCTTC | CASSPDSSNEQFF
TRBJ1-1 | TRBD1 | TRBV7-2 | NA | TGTGCCAGCAGCCCCCGGGACAGGGGGCGCGAGACTGAAGCTTTCTTT | CASSPRDRGRETEAFF
TRBJ2-7 | TRBD1 | TRBV4-3 | few | TGCGCCAGCAGCCACGGACAGGATGCCTCCTACGAGCAGTACTTC | CASSHGQDASYEQYF
TRBJ2-7 | NA | TRBV19 | few | TGTGCCAGTAGTATCCTCGGGGCCTACGAGCAGTACTTC | CASSILGAYEQYF
TRBJ2-5 | TRBD2 | TRBV29-1 | few | TGCAGCGTCCCTAACCAATTCACTAGCGGGGCGGGGGAGACCCAGTACTTC | CSVPNQFTSGAGETQYF
TRBJ1-1 | NA | TRBV13 | many | TGTGCCAGCAGCCTCTCGGACTCGGCCCCTGAAGCTTTCTTT | CASSLSDSAPEAFF
TRBJ1-2 | NA | TRBV15 | NA | TGTGCCACCAGCAGAGTAGGGAGGCTGTTGGGCGATGGCTACACCTTC | CATSRVGRLLGDGYTF
TRBJ2-1 | NA | TRBV4-3 | many | TGCGCCAGCAGCCAAGATTCGTACAATGAGCAGTTCTTC | CASSQDSYNEQFF
TRBJ2-2 | NA | TRBV6-5 | NA | TGTGCCAGCAGCCCACAGGGCTCGTTCGCCGGGGAGCTGTTTTTT | CASSPQGSFAGELFF
TRBJ1-3 | NA | TRBV6-1 | NA | TGTGCCACCTCGACCGGCGGCTCTGGAAACACCATATATTTT | CATSTGGSGNTIYF
TRBJ2-7 | NA | TRBV7-2 | many | TGTGCCAGCAGCTTAGCGGCCCCAGCCTACGAGCAGTACTTC | CASSLAAPAYEQYF
TRBJ2-2 | NA | TRBV29-1 | few | TGCAGCGTTGCCCCACAGCAGAACACCGGGGAGCTGTTTTTT | CSVAPQQNTGELFF
TRBJ2-7 | TRBD2 | TRBV10-3 | few | TGTGCCAACCGGGCGGCGGGAGGGGACGAGCAGTACTTC | CANRAAGGDEQYF
TRBJ2-3 | TRBD2 | TRBV2 | NA | TGTGCCAGCAGTCGAAGCGGGGGGGCATTTTCGGATACGCAGTATTTT | CASSRSGGAFSDTQYF
TRBJ2-5 | TRBD1 | TRBV11-1 | few | TGTGCCAGCAGCTTAGCGAGGACAGGGTTGGACCAAGAGACCCAGTACTTC | CASSLARTGLDQETQYF
TRBJ1-5 | TRBD1 | TRBV30 | few | TGTGCCTGGAGTGCCTTCCACAGGGGGTCGGGTCAGCCCCAGCATTTT | CAWSAFHRGSGQPQHF
TRBJ1-4 | TRBD1 | TRBV7-9 | NA | TGTGCCAGCAGCGCGGACAGGGAAGTTGGCGAAAAACTGTTTTTT | CASSADREVGEKLFF
TRBJ2-1 | TRBD2 | TRBV7-3 | few | TGTGCCAGCAGCCCGCAAGGGCTAGCGGGAGCGGGTGAGCAGTTCTTC | CASSPQGLAGAGEQFF
TRBJ2-7 | TRBD1 | TRBV6-6 | NA | TGTGCCAGCAGTCAGGGACAGGGCAGCATGTGGTACTTC | CASSQGQGSMWYF
TRBJ1-5 | TRBD1 | TRBV19 | NA | TGTGCCAGTGGACAGGGCTATCAGCCCCAGCATTTT | CASGQGYQPQHF
TRBJ2-1 | TRBD2 | TRBV9 | few | TGTGCCAGCAGCAGAACTAGCGACCTCAGGCAAACTTACAATGAGCAGTTCTTC | CASSRTSDLRQTYNEQFF
TRBJ1-1 | NA | TRBV5-6 | few | TGTGCCAGCAGCCGCCCGACAGGGAACACTGAAGCTTTCTTT | CASSRPTGNTEAFF
TRBJ2-7 | NA | TRBV7-8 | NA | TGTGCCAGCAGCAACCGCGGAGGAGTGAGCTCCTACGAGCAGTACTTC | CASSNRGGVSSYEQYF
TRBJ2-6 | TRBD1 | TRBV6-1 | few | TGTGCCACCACCGGGACAGGGACTGGGGCCAACGTCCTGACTTTC | CATTGTGTGANVLTF
TRBJ1-2 | TRBD1 | TRBV28 | NA | TGTGCCAGCAGCCCAGGGGGATGGGGCTACACCTTC | CASSPGGWGYTF
TRBJ2-3 | TRBD2 | TRBV5-1 | NA | TGCGCCAGCAGCGGTAGCGGGGGAGCAGATACGCAGTATTTT | CASSGSGGADTQYF
TRBJ2-5 | TRBD1 | TRBV7-3 | few | TGTGCCAGCAGCCCGGACAGGGGGATAAAGACCCAGTACTTC | CASSPDRGIKTQYF
TRBJ2-5 | NA | TRBV7-9 | NA | TGTGCCAGCAGCTTAGTAGGTAGCGGACAAGAGACCCAGTACTTC | CASSLVGSGQETQYF
TRBJ2-1 | NA | TRBV30 | few | TGTGCCTGGAGTCCCCCGAGATTGAATGAGCAGTTCTTC | CAWSPPRLNEQFF
TRBJ1-5 | NA | TRBV28 | NA | TGTGCCAGCAGCCCCGGCGGGGGTTCCAATCAGCCCCAGCATTTT | CASSPGGGSNQPQHF
TRBJ1-5 | TRBD1 | TRBV28 | few | TGTGCCAGCAGTCTTGGACAGGCCCGTCAGCCCCAGCATTTT | CASSLGQARQPQHF
TRBJ1-2 | TRBD1 | TRBV7-8 | many | TGTGCCAGCACCCTAAGACAGGGGAGGGGGTTTAACTATGGCTACACCTTC | CASTLRQGRGFNYGYTF
TRBJ1-1 | NA | TRBV10-3 | few | TGTGCCATCAGGGGCGGGGAGACCACTGAAGCTTTCTTT | CAIRGGETTEAFF
TRBJ2-1 | TRBD2 | TRBV7-2 | NA | TGTGCCAGCAGCCTTTCTGGACTAGCGGGAGGCGCGCAGTTCTTC | CASSLSGLAGGAQFF
TRBJ2-1 | TRBD2 | TRBV5-4 | NA | TGTGCCAGCAGCTTAGCGGGAGAGTACAATGAGCAGTTCTTC | CASSLAGEYNEQFF
TRBJ1-1 | NA | TRBV7-3 | few | TGTGCCAGCAGCTTAGAGGGTAGGAGCACTGAAGCTTTCTTT | CASSLEGRSTEAFF
TRBJ2-7 | TRBD1 | TRBV10-3 | NA | TGTGCCATCAGCCCGACAGGGGGCTTGTCCTACGAGCAGTACTTC | CAISPTGGLSYEQYF
TRBJ1-2 | TRBD1 | TRBV4-3 | NA | TGCGCCAGCAGCCAAGAGTTCCAGGGGGCCAATGGCTACACCTTC | CASSQEFQGANGYTF
TRBJ2-3 | TRBD1 | TRBV18 | many | TGTGCCAGCTCACCACGACAGGGGAGCACAGATACGCAGTATTTT | CASSPRQGSTDTQYF
TRBJ2-1 | TRBD2 | TRBV7-9 | NA | TGTGCCAGCAGCTTACGGACTAGCGGGAGAGATGAGCAGTTCTTC | CASSLRTSGRDEQFF
TRBJ2-1 | NA | TRBV6-5 | NA | TGTGCCAGCAGTGTCTATCGAGCCTACAATGAGCAGTTCTTC | CASSVYRAYNEQFF